This entry lists 24 T cell receptor beta chains sequenced from one sample in a study of identical twins. Each CDR3 protein gets one entry after TCRdb re-called the 5' RACE reads with MiXCR. The table lists roughly 230,000 distinct CDR3 sequences, about 8.5% of them singletons, with approximately 3% in the top ten. These sequences were also reported in another study, on yellow fever vaccine responses in identical twins.

The material sequenced was CD8+ T cells sorted from blood. The receptors originated from a woman aged 18 to 35 in good health.

There are a few counts of this clonotype. The V gene is TRBV6-2 or TRBV6-3, the J gene TRBJ1-2; D gene ambiguous. This CDR3 contains 13 residues. The V end was cut by 5 bases, the J end by 5 bases, with 12 bases between. The germline CDR1 and CDR2 sequences are MNHEY and SVGEGT. This CDR3 reads CASSPPVGYGYTF. The CDR3 DNA reads as TGTGCCAGCAGTCCTCCTGTCGGGTATGGCTACACCTTC.

This clonotype was counted ten times or more. The chain links TRBV5-5 to TRBJ2-3; 12 positions match TRBD2. The CDR3 spans 15 residues. Germline V gene lookup returns CDR1 SGHKS and CDR2 YYEKEE (reference sequence). Trimming cost V 0 bases and J 5 bases; bases outside gene matches: 1. The DNA of the CDR3 is TGTGCCAGCAGCTTGGGACTAGCGGGGGAAGATACGCAGTATTTT. Translating it yields CASSLGLAGEDTQYF. Filled out from reference TRBV5-5 and TRBJ2-3, the complete variable domain reads DAGVTQSPTHLIKTRGQQVTLRCSPISGHKSVSWYQQVLGQGPQFIFQYYEKEERGRGNFPDRFSARQFPNYSSELNVNALLLGDSALYLCASSLGLAGEDTQYFGPGTRLTVL.

The chain recombines TRBV7-9 with TRBJ2-7; no reliable D call. The CDR3 covers 15 residues. Germline V CDR1 and CDR2: SEHNR, FQNEAQ (reference sequence). V was clipped by 4 bases and J by 2 bases, with 15 bases between them. CDR3: CASSSPSRSPYEQYF. As DNA, the CDR3 is TGTGCCAGCAGCTCCCCTTCCCGTAGTCCCTACGAGCAGTACTTC. The entire variable domain, with the rest obtained from reference TRBV7-9 and TRBJ2-7, is as follows: DTGVSQNPRHKITKRGQNVTFRCDPISEHNRLYWYRQTLGQGPEFLTYFQNEAQLEKSRLLSDRFSAERPKGSFSTLEIQRTEQGDSAMYLCASSSPSRSPYEQYFGPGTRLTVT.

There are many counts of this clonotype. This chain connects TRBV4-3 to TRBJ1-3, with unresolved D. With 4 bases removed from V and 0 bases from J, the gap between germline ends came to 10 bases. Germline V gives CDR1 LGHNA, CDR2 YSLEER. The CDR3 runs 15 residues. This CDR3 reads CASSPDPSSGNTIYF. The CDR3 nucleotides are TGCGCCAGCAGCCCAGACCCTAGCTCTGGAAACACCATATATTTT.

This clonotype was detected ten times or more. The gene calls are TRBV4-3 and TRBJ2-7; 7 nucleotides match TRBD2. The CDR3 has 15 residues. Trimming took 0 bases from V and 0 from J; bases not matched to a gene: 2. Germline V CDR1 and CDR2: LGHNA, YSLEER. The CDR3 region has the DNA TGCGCCAGCAGCCAAGATCGCGGGAGCTCCTACGAGCAGTACTTC. The encoded protein is CASSQDRGSSYEQYF.

This clonotype appeared many times. This chain links TRBV5-6 with TRBJ2-1; the D gene is possibly TRBD1 (6 bases). The germline V gene encodes CDR1 SGHDT and CDR2 YYEEEE. V was cut by 3 bases and J by 3 bases, with 13 bases left in between. CDR3 length equals 15 residues. CDR3 in DNA: TGTGCCAGCAGCTGGGGGACACGGGTCTACAATGAGCAGTTCTTC. Translated, it gives CASSWGTRVYNEQFF.

At least ten counts were recorded for this clonotype. The CDR3 coding sequence is TGCAGTGCTAGACCTACTTTTGACTCCTACAATGAGCAGTTCTTC. Amino acids: CSARPTFDSYNEQFF. The V gene is TRBV20-1, the J gene TRBJ2-1; D gene unclear. Trimming cost V 2 bases and J 0 bases, with 11 bases left between them. The CDR3 totals 15 residues. Per germline, CDR1 DFQATT and CDR2 SNEGSKA (reference sequence).

This clonotype was picked up many times. The J gene is TRBJ2-3, the V gene TRBV7-6, with 7 nucleotides matching TRBD1. The trim removed 5 bases at V and 4 bases at J, leaving 3 bases unmatched. CDR1 and CDR2 from the germline V gene are SGHVS and FNYEAQ. The CDR3 has 13 residues. In DNA, the CDR3 is TGTGCCAGCAGCAACCAGGGGGCAGATACGCAGTATTTT. This gives the protein CASSNQGADTQYF.

In its sample, this clonotype was seen a few times. V and J are TRBV7-9 and TRBJ2-1; 9 nucleotides agree with TRBD2. This CDR3 region has 15 residues. Germline V gene lookup returns CDR1 SEHNR and CDR2 FQNEAQ (reference sequence). The V segment lost 5 bases and the J segment 4 bases; nucleotides outside the gene matches: 6. CDR3 DNA sequence: TGTGCCAGCAGCCCTCGACTAGCGGCGTACAATGAGCAGTTCTTC. It translates to CASSPRLAAYNEQFF.

This clonotype was seen a handful of times. The rearrangement joins TRBV4-3 to TRBJ2-7; the D call may be TRBD1 or TRBD2 (5 bases each). The germline V gene has CDR1 LGHNA and CDR2 YSLEER. Trimming removed 0 bases from V and 5 bases from J, with 11 bases in between. CDR3 length: 14 residues. CDR3 residues: CASSQDEGLNEQYF. In DNA form, the CDR3 reads TGCGCCAGCAGCCAAGATGAGGGGCTCAACGAGCAGTACTTC.

In its sample, this clonotype was seen a few times. The gene calls are TRBV29-1 and TRBJ2-1, with 7 bases matching TRBD1. The CDR3 runs to 11 residues. V was clipped by 3 bases and J by 8 bases; unmatched bases: 1. CDR1 and CDR2 from the germline V gene are SQVTM and ANQGSEA. The CDR3 here is CSVDQGDEQFF. CDR3 coding DNA: TGCAGCGTTGATCAGGGGGATGAGCAGTTCTTC.

The chain uses TRBV5-6 and TRBJ2-5; tentatively, D is TRBD1 (5 bases). This CDR3 is 15 amino acids long. Trimming left V 3 bases short and J 2 bases short, with 14 bases between. In germline, CDR1 is SGHDT, CDR2 YYEEEE. CDR3 in amino acids: CASSWVQGIQETQYF. The CDR3 DNA reads TGTGCCAGCAGCTGGGTCCAGGGAATTCAAGAGACCCAGTACTTC.

This clonotype has just a few counts. V usage is TRBV29-1 and J usage is TRBJ2-1, with D perhaps given as TRBD1 or TRBD2 (5 bases each). V was shortened by 8 bases and J by 7 bases, with 12 bases between the two germline ends. There are 11 residues in the CDR3. The germline V gene encodes CDR1 SQVTM and CDR2 ANQGSEA. This CDR3 is CSIDEGNEQFF. As DNA, the CDR3 is TGCAGCATCGATGAGGGGAATGAGCAGTTCTTC.

This clonotype has only a few counts. The V call is TRBV6-5, the J call TRBJ2-3; no reliable D call. This CDR3 comprises 14 residues. Trimming removed 1 base from V and 1 base from J, with 6 bases in between. Germline values: CDR1 MNHEY, CDR2 SVGAGI. CDR3 DNA sequence: TGTGCCAGCAGTTACTACCCGGGCACAGATACGCAGTATTTT. Translating it yields CASSYYPGTDTQYF.

This clonotype was observed many times. The chain carries TRBV9 and TRBJ2-7; weak D call: TRBD1 (6 bases). This CDR3 contains 14 residues. Trimming cost V 2 bases and J 2 bases, with 11 bases left between them. CDR1 is SGDLS, CDR2 YYNGEE, per germline. CDR3 in amino acids: CASSVGTPTYEQYF. CDR3 bases: TGTGCCAGCAGCGTCGGGACACCGACCTACGAGCAGTACTTC.

The rearrangement uses TRBV12-3 or TRBV12-4 and TRBJ2-1; 8 nucleotides agree with TRBD1. CDR3 length: 13 amino acids. Unmatched junction bases numbered 7, after V lost 7 bases and J lost 8 bases. DNA of the CDR3: TGTGCCAGCACCCCCCCGACAGGGGATGAGCAGTTCTTC. Translating gives CASTPPTGDEQFF.

This clonotype came up many times. The genes are TRBV13 and TRBJ2-1; TRBD2 aligns across 11 bases. CDR3 length: 15 residues. Trimming removed 4 bases from V and 3 bases from J; junction bases left unmatched: 2. Germline V gives CDR1 PRHDT, CDR2 FYEKMQ (reference sequence). The CDR3 region has the DNA TGTGCCAGCAGCTCGACTAGCGGGGTCTACAATGAGCAGTTCTTC. Residues: CASSSTSGVYNEQFF.

This clonotype occurred a few times. This chain joins TRBV27 and TRBJ1-3; 7 positions agree with TRBD1. With 2 bases clipped from V and 4 bases from J, the junction kept 11 bases outside the gene matches. CDR3 length: 17 residues. Per the germline V gene, CDR1 is MNHEY and CDR2 is SMNVEV (reference sequence). CDR3 amino acids: CASSLPPSTGLGNTIYF. The CDR3 coding sequence is TGTGCCAGCAGTTTACCTCCCTCGACAGGGCTAGGAAACACCATATATTTT.

The sample holds many counts of this clonotype. J is TRBJ2-7 and V is TRBV2; the match to TRBD2 covers 9 bases. Trimming removed 0 bases from V and 4 bases from J; junction bases left unmatched: 1. Germline lookup yields CDR1 SNHLY and CDR2 FYNNEI. The CDR3 totals 14 residues. CDR3 sequence reads: CASSEASGSYEQYF. In DNA form, the CDR3 reads TGTGCCAGCAGTGAAGCTAGCGGGAGTTACGAGCAGTACTTC.

This clonotype showed up many times. The chain couples TRBV29-1 to TRBJ2-2, with 7 bases matching TRBD1. V lost 4 bases, J lost 2 bases, and 1 base stayed unmatched. The CDR3 extends over 13 amino acids. Germline V gives CDR1 SQVTM, CDR2 ANQGSEA. In DNA form, the CDR3 reads TGCAGCGTTGGGGACAGAAACACCGGGGAGCTGTTTTTT. Its protein is CSVGDRNTGELFF.

The chain is built from TRBV12-3 or TRBV12-4 and TRBJ2-2, with 7 positions matching TRBD2. The CDR3 contains 13 residues. Trimming removed 6 bases from V and 3 bases from J; junction bases left unmatched: 1. The CDR3 nucleotides read TGTGCCAGCAGCCGGGGGGACACCGGGGAGCTGTTTTTT. Protein: CASSRGDTGELFF.

As regards this clonotype: A much bigger clone sits one base away, suggesting this may be a read error. The chain combines TRBV7-9 with TRBJ2-1, with D perhaps matching TRBD1 or TRBD2 (7 bases each). The germline CDR1 and CDR2 sequences are SEHNR and FQNEAQ (reference sequence). The CDR3 consists of 16 residues. Trimming removed 6 bases from V and 4 bases from J, with 19 bases in between. CDR3 sequence reads: CASRPRGGQYYNEQFF. The CDR3 region has the DNA TGTGCCAGCAGACCCAGGGGGGGACAGTATTACAATGAGCAGTTCTTC.

This clonotype was observed many times. The chain uses TRBV7-9 and TRBJ2-1; 13 bases agree with TRBD2. Germline-derived CDR1 and CDR2 are SEHNR and FQNEAQ (reference sequence). With 5 bases clipped from V and 7 bases from J, the junction kept 8 bases outside the gene matches. CDR3 length: 16 amino acids. CDR3 residues: CASSVLLAGGLNEQFF. In DNA, the CDR3 is TGTGCCAGCAGCGTATTACTAGCGGGAGGGCTAAATGAGCAGTTCTTC.

This chain connects TRBV28 to TRBJ2-6; D is unclear. CDR3 length: 16 residues. Trimming stripped 9 bases from V and 1 base from J, with 16 bases between. Germline V gives CDR1 MDHEN, CDR2 SYDVKM. Here the CDR3 reads CASPGPDPSGANVLTF. CDR3 bases: TGTGCCAGTCCGGGTCCCGACCCTTCTGGGGCCAACGTCCTGACTTTC.